Described below is a single T cell receptor beta chain sequence and its context. The sample belongs to a study of OX40 agonist ivuxolimab in advanced cancers. The assay was immunoSEQ multiplex PCR, and TCRdb's table has in-frame clones only and misses some. The profile shows more than 60,000 clones, 90% of them singletons. V was shortened by 4 bases and J by 3 bases, with 6 bases between the two germline ends. This CDR3 is 12 amino acids long. In germline, CDR1 is SGHNT, CDR2 YYREEE (reference sequence). This TCR came from an adult with an advanced solid tumor such as melanoma, head and neck, liver or kidney cancer. This sample comprised CD4+ or CD8+ T cells sorted from blood, obtained in a trial of the OX40 agonist ivuxolimab. The chain links TRBV5-4 to TRBJ2-3; D not resolved. CDR3 protein: CASSLRTDTQYF. The CDR3 DNA is TGTGCCAGCAGCCTCAGGACAGATACGCAGTATTTT. Together with reference TRBV5-4 and TRBJ2-3, the CDR3 gives the full variable domain: ETGVTQSPTHLIKTRGQQVTLRCSSQSGHNTVSWYQQALGQGPQFIFQYYREEENGRGNFPPRFSGLQFPNYSSELNVNALELDDSALYLCASSLRTDTQYFGPGTRLTVL.